This T cell receptor (beta chain) was profiled in a study of identical twins. TCRdb redid the calling of the 5' RACE reads with MiXCR, one entry per CDR3 protein. The sample comprises 450,000 to 650,000 distinct CDR3 sequences, approximately 14% of which are singletons, and nearly 0.45% rests with the top ten. The CDR3 runs to 14 residues. V dropped 7 bases and J dropped 5 bases, with 17 bases sitting between them. Germline V CDR1 and CDR2: ENHRY, SYGVKD. The same data also went into a second study, on yellow fever vaccine responses in identical twins.

Sequenced input: CD4+ T cells sorted from blood. This clonotype was sampled from a woman between 18 and 29 years old in good health. This sequence joins TRBV10-3 and TRBJ1-1; a weak D match, TRBD1 (6 bases). As DNA, the CDR3 is TGTGCCATCACAGAGAGGGGGGGCAAGACTGAAGCTTTCTTT. This gives the protein CAITERGGKTEAFF.